These 16 T cell receptor beta chains were sequenced from one sample in a study of cytomegalovirus exposure and HLA in healthy donors. PCR primers comprised 60 Vbeta and 13 Jbeta primers. Assay: immunoSEQ multiplex PCR; the TCRdb copy retains only in-frame clones and omits some. The sample includes 150,000 to 200,000 clones, 75% seen only once; the top ten take 2.5% to 3%. Sequenced sample: PBMCs. The receptors derive from a woman in her fifties or sixties in good health and CMV-seropositive.

The rearrangement uses TRBV27 and TRBJ1-5; maybe TRBD1 (6 bases). Germline V gives CDR1 MNHEY, CDR2 SMNVEV (reference sequence). The V gene lost 5 bases and the J gene lost 4 bases, with 15 bases spanning the gap. The CDR3 is 15 amino acids. CDR3 DNA sequence: TGTGCCAGCAGTAGGAACACAGGGTTAAATCAGCCCCAGCATTTT. Its translation is CASSRNTGLNQPQHF.

The chain employs TRBV5-1 and TRBJ2-7; possible D gene TRBD1, 5 bases. Looked up from germline, CDR1 is SGHRS and CDR2 is YFSETQ. The V and J ends lost 4 bases and 4 bases respectively, with 18 bases between them. CDR3 size: 15 residues. CDR3 region: CASSIGASTLYEQYF. Here the CDR3 DNA reads TGCGCCAGCAGCATAGGGGCTTCCACCTTATACGAGCAGTACTTC.

The V and J genes are TRBV18 and TRBJ2-7; 9 bases match TRBD1. Trimming took 3 bases from V and 4 from J; bases not matched to a gene: 4. In germline, CDR1 is KGHSH, CDR2 LQKENI. This CDR3 is built from 14 residues. DNA of the CDR3: TGTGCCAGCTCACCGAAACAGGGGGCTTACGAGCAGTACTTC. It yields the protein CASSPKQGAYEQYF. The whole variable domain, filled in from reference TRBV18 and TRBJ2-7, reads NAGVMQNPRHLVRRRGQEARLRCSPMKGHSHVYWYRQLPEEGLKFMVYLQKENIIDESGMPKERFSAEFPKEGPSILRIQQVVRGDSAAYFCASSPKQGAYEQYFGPGTRLTVT.

The chain recombines TRBV10-2 with TRBJ1-4; a weak D match, TRBD1 (6 bases). In germline, CDR1 is WSHSY, CDR2 SAAADI. Trimming shortened V by 4 bases and J by 6 bases, and 12 bases separated the two germline ends. This CDR3 is 14 amino acids long. CDR3 DNA sequence: TGCGCCAGCAGTGTCCAGGGGAGAGATGAAAAACTGTTTTTT. Protein sequence: CASSVQGRDEKLFF.

In DNA, the CDR3 is TGCGCCAGCAGCCGAAGACAGGGGGCCTCCTACGAGCAGTACTTC. This codes for CASSRRQGASYEQYF. The chain combines TRBV5-1 with TRBJ2-7; 10 bases align to TRBD1. Germline CDR1 and CDR2: SGHRS and YFSETQ. CDR3 length: 15 amino acids. V lost 4 bases and J lost 0; bases outside the gene matches: 4.

V is TRBV15 and J is TRBJ2-2; a weak D match, TRBD1 (6 bases). The CDR3 length is 15 residues. The V gene lost 1 base and the J gene lost 6 bases, with 12 bases spanning the gap. The germline V gene has CDR1 LNHNV and CDR2 YYDKDF (reference sequence). The CDR3 coding sequence is TGTGCCACCAGCAGAGGTCACAGGGCTCCCGGGGAGCTGTTTTTT. It encodes CATSRGHRAPGELFF.

The V gene is TRBV10-1, the J gene TRBJ2-3; perhaps TRBD2 as D (5 bases). V shed 0 bases and J shed 1 base, with 14 bases lying between them. This CDR3 contains 17 residues. The germline V gene encodes CDR1 WNHNN and CDR2 SYGVQD (reference sequence). The CDR3 nucleotides read TGCGCCAGCAGTGAGTCGATTCGGGAATTCGGCACAGATACGCAGTATTTT. Residues: CASSESIREFGTDTQYF.

This sequence joins TRBV19 and TRBJ1-1, with D uncertain. Germline V gene data show CDR1 as LNHDA and CDR2 as SQIVND (reference sequence). The CDR3 loop spans 15 amino acids. V lost 0 bases and J lost 0, with 8 bases in between. CDR3: CASSIDPDMNTEAFF. The CDR3 bases are TGTGCCAGTAGTATAGATCCAGATATGAACACTGAAGCTTTCTTT.

This clone turned up a few times. The rearrangement joins TRBV19 to TRBJ1-1, with D possibly being TRBD1 (6 bases). This CDR3 contains 13 residues. Trimming removed 5 bases at V and 4 bases at J, with 11 bases between. The germline V gene encodes CDR1 LNHDA and CDR2 SQIVND (reference sequence). The CDR3 here is CASSQTGATEAFF. The CDR3 DNA reads as TGTGCCAGTAGTCAGACAGGAGCCACTGAAGCTTTCTTT.

The CDR3 nucleotides are TGTGCCAGCAGCTTGGGACCAGGGGGCACCGGGGAGCTGTTTTTT. Translation: CASSLGPGGTGELFF. The V and J genes are TRBV5-6 and TRBJ2-2, with 7 nucleotides matching TRBD1. Per germline, CDR1 SGHDT and CDR2 YYEEEE. V shed 0 bases and J 4 bases; nucleotides not matched to a gene: 3. CDR3 length: 15 residues.

V usage is TRBV6-1 and J usage is TRBJ1-4; D is unclear. There are 14 residues in the CDR3. The germline CDR1 and CDR2 sequences are MNHNS and SASEGT. V lost 6 bases and J lost 0, with 8 bases in between. CDR3 sequence: CASSDQTTNEKLFF. For the CDR3, the DNA is TGTGCCAGCAGCGATCAGACAACTAATGAAAAACTGTTTTTT.

J is TRBJ1-4 and V is TRBV9; possible D gene TRBD1, 5 bases. Trimming removed 4 bases at V and 8 bases at J, with 12 bases between. Germline-derived CDR1 and CDR2 are SGDLS and YYNGEE. This CDR3 has 13 amino acids. CDR3 in amino acids: CASSRMPGEKLFF. DNA of the CDR3: TGTGCCAGCAGCAGGATGCCAGGGGAAAAACTGTTTTTT. Filled out from reference TRBV9 and TRBJ1-4, the complete variable domain reads DSGVTQTPKHLITATGQRVTLRCSPRSGDLSVYWYQQSLDQGLQFLIQYYNGEERAKGNILERFSAQQFPDLHSELNLSSLELGDSALYFCASSRMPGEKLFFGSGTQLSVL.

The chain employs TRBV6-1 and TRBJ2-3, with D possibly being TRBD2 (7 bases). With 1 base removed from V and 3 bases from J, the gap between germline ends came to 29 bases. CDR3 length equals 21 residues. Per germline, CDR1 MNHNS and CDR2 SASEGT. CDR3 loop: CASSEEGGPDGVSVWTDTQYF. The CDR3 coding sequence is TGTGCCAGCAGTGAAGAGGGGGGGCCCGACGGGGTCTCGGTTTGGACAGATACGCAGTATTTT.

The chain has TRBV19 and TRBJ2-5, with a tentative D call TRBD1 (7 bases). V lost 5 bases and J 4 bases, leaving 11 bases between the germline ends. Per germline, CDR1 LNHDA and CDR2 SQIVND (reference sequence). This CDR3 has 13 amino acids. CDR3 nucleotide sequence: TGTGCCAGTAGTGTGCAGGGGGGAGAGACCCAGTACTTC. It encodes CASSVQGGETQYF.

The chain has TRBV5-1 and TRBJ1-1; TRBD1 matches at 8 bases. V was pared by 5 bases and J by 2 bases, with 8 bases of the junction left unmatched. The V gene's germline CDR1 is SGHRS and CDR2 YFSETQ. This CDR3 comprises 15 residues. CDR3 loop: CASSPPGTGNTEAFF. DNA of the CDR3: TGCGCCAGCAGTCCCCCCGGGACAGGCAACACTGAAGCTTTCTTT.

Worth noting for this clone: At one end, the junction sequence differs from germline, possibly due to a read error. The chain combines TRBV5-1 with TRBJ2-5; maybe TRBD1 (5 bases). The CDR3 extends over 13 amino acids. Germline-derived CDR1 and CDR2 are SGHRS and YFSETQ. For the CDR3, the DNA is TGCGCCGGCAGCTTGAGACAGAAAGAGACCCAGTACTTC. Amino acids: CAGSLRQKETQYF.